This TCR beta chain was obtained from a study of T cell repertoires in cytomegalovirus infection. Study-level information: CMV infection plus the matching HLA type was flagged by public TCR beta signatures. Findings and limits, study-wide: In two of eight donors, the top clonotype was HLA-C-restricted CMV-specific. Summed frequency of public TCR beta families distinguished CMV carriers with the relevant HLA.

TCRdb recomputed calls from the reads with MiXCR, one row per CDR3 protein. The sample holds roughly 200,000 distinct CDR3 sequences; about a sixth are singletons and the top ten take under 30%. The CDR3 spans 15 residues. Germline values: CDR1 SGHTA, CDR2 FQGNSA. The V end lost 5 bases, the J end lost 8 bases, and 18 bases lay between the germline ends. Note on this clonotype: Antigen specificity is unknown.

Sequencing was done on a sample of CD8+ T cells from PBMCs. This receptor was taken from a human donor in good health (CMV status not recorded). Some clones in this sample may be carry-over from other donors' samples. The rearrangement links TRBV7-2 to TRBJ1-4, with D possibly TRBD1 on 6 matching bases. The DNA of the CDR3 is TGTGCCAGCAGCCCCGGGACACTCCTTTGGGAAAAACTGTTTTTT. It is translated as CASSPGTLLWEKLFF. Variable domain in full (rest from reference TRBV7-2 and TRBJ1-4): GAGVSQSPSNKVTEKGKDVELRCDPISGHTALYWYRQSLGQGLEFLIYFQGNSAPDKSGLPSDRFSAERTGGSVSTLTIQRTQQEDSAVYLCASSPGTLLWEKLFFGSGTQLSVL.